The 7 T cell receptor beta chains given below trace back to one sample, sequenced in a study of shared clonotypes between healthy human individuals. The method was immunoSEQ multiplex PCR; TCRdb's version includes in-frame clones alone and lacks a portion of them. The sample lists fewer than 1.6 million clones; approximately 98.5% were seen once. Sequenced: naive CD4+ T cells sorted from blood. Stated subset: CD45RA+ positively selected. The source of these receptors is a man aged 30 to 45 in good health.

The rearrangement links TRBV19 to TRBJ2-7; 13 bases fit TRBD2. Germline-derived CDR1 and CDR2 are LNHDA and SQIVND (reference sequence). The V segment lost 6 bases and the J segment 0 bases; nucleotides outside the gene matches: 8. This CDR3 region has 17 residues. The CDR3 loop reads CASSPQTSGRASYEQYF. The CDR3 DNA is TGTGCCAGTAGCCCCCAAACTAGCGGGAGGGCCTCCTACGAGCAGTACTTC.

The chain combines TRBV13 with TRBJ2-7, with 11 bases fitting TRBD1. Germline values: CDR1 PRHDT, CDR2 FYEKMQ (reference sequence). This CDR3 has 15 residues. V was clipped by 5 bases and J by 3 bases; unmatched bases: 6. The CDR3 sequence is CASSLGGTGGYEQYF. The CDR3 DNA follows: TGTGCCAGCAGCCTCGGAGGGACAGGGGGCTACGAGCAGTACTTC.

The chain is built from TRBV2 and TRBJ2-1, with 7 positions matching TRBD2. Germline V gives CDR1 SNHLY, CDR2 FYNNEI. The V and J ends lost 5 bases and 14 bases, in that order; junction bases with no gene match: 9. The CDR3 is 12 amino acids. CDR3 nucleotides: TGTGCCAGCAGTAGGGGCGGGGGATCGGAGTTCTTC. Protein sequence: CASSRGGGSEFF.

This clone has a single count. The gene calls are TRBV4-3 and TRBJ2-7; perhaps TRBD2 as D (6 bases). The CDR3 is 15 residues long. With 1 base removed from V and 1 base from J, the gap between germline ends came to 11 bases. CDR1 and CDR2 (germline): LGHNA, YSLEER. CDR3 residues: CASSQGIGGSYEQYF. In DNA, the CDR3 is TGCGCCAGCAGCCAAGGAATCGGGGGTTCCTACGAGCAGTACTTC.

In nucleotides, the CDR3 is TGTGCCAGCAGCTTGAGGACAGGGGCTTACAATGAGCAGTTCTTC. It yields the protein CASSLRTGAYNEQFF. The chain combines TRBV5-5 with TRBJ2-1; TRBD1 aligns across 9 bases. Germline values: CDR1 SGHKS, CDR2 YYEKEE (reference sequence). The CDR3 runs to 15 residues. V was clipped by 1 base and J by 4 bases; unmatched bases: 3.

This chain uses TRBV20-1 with TRBJ2-4; D not resolved. The germline V and J ends were trimmed by 1 base and 15 bases, with 13 bases remaining between them. The germline V gene encodes CDR1 DFQATT and CDR2 SNEGSKA (reference sequence). This CDR3 region has 11 residues. CDR3 residues: CSARVGQVLYF. For the CDR3, the DNA is TGCAGTGCTAGAGTTGGGCAAGTTCTGTACTTC.

The gene calls are TRBV28 and TRBJ1-2; D is unresolved. CDR1 and CDR2 from the germline V gene are MDHEN and SYDVKM. CDR3 length: 12 amino acids. V lost 5 bases and J lost 4, with 8 bases in between. CDR3 in amino acids: CASSEKPYGYTF. The CDR3 coding sequence is TGTGCCAGCAGTGAGAAACCCTATGGCTACACCTTC.